One and the same sample provided the 3 T cell receptor beta chains below, sequenced in a study of blood T cell repertoires in COVID-19. The repertoire was sequenced with immunoSEQ multiplex PCR; TCRdb's copy has only in-frame clones and lacks some. The sample records under 350,000 clones, 85% to 90% being singletons. What was sequenced was peripheral blood. The receptors shown here come from a man younger than 35 with active or convalescent COVID-19.

The chain joins TRBV6-5 to TRBJ2-7; the D gene is possibly TRBD1 (6 bases). The ends were cut back, 5 bases at V and 5 bases at J, with 13 bases in the middle. Per germline, CDR1 MNHEY and CDR2 SVGAGI. The CDR3 sequence is 13 residues long. The CDR3 bases are TGTGCCAGCAGTAGGACAGCAGGCGACGAGCAGTACTTC. This encodes CASSRTAGDEQYF.

The V gene is TRBV3-1 (or the pseudogene TRBV3-2), the J gene TRBJ1-2; no reliable D call. Germline V CDR1 and CDR2: LGHDT, YNNKEL (reference sequence). The CDR3 has 13 residues. The V end lost 1 base, the J end lost 4 bases, and 7 bases lay between the germline ends. This CDR3 reads CASSQVVLYGYTF. CDR3 in DNA: TGTGCCAGCAGCCAAGTCGTCCTCTATGGCTACACCTTC.

This sequence joins TRBV27 and TRBJ1-1; D is ambiguous. Germline V lookup: CDR1 MNHEY, CDR2 SMNVEV (reference sequence). This CDR3 is built from 18 residues. V lost 1 base and J 1 base, leaving 19 bases between the germline ends. The CDR3 region has the DNA TGTGCCAGCAGTTTATTTGGAGGGTTTGGAGAACAGAACACTGAAGCTTTCTTT. Its protein is CASSLFGGFGEQNTEAFF.